One sample yielded the 29 T cell receptor beta chains listed below, sequenced in a study of T cell repertoires in cytomegalovirus infection. One entry per CDR3 protein results from TCRdb running MiXCR on the reads. This table has almost 300,000 distinct CDR3 sequences, about 9.2% appearing once. Sequencing input: PBMCs. The receptors shown here come from a human donor in good health (CMV status not recorded). Some clones in this sample may be carry-over from other donors' samples.

This clonotype has a count of ten or more. This chain connects TRBV28 to TRBJ1-5, with 11 bases that match TRBD1. The CDR3 length is 19 residues. Trimming at V came to 5 bases and at J to 1 base, leaving 13 bases not matched to a gene. CDR1 is MDHEN and CDR2 is SYDVKM in the germline V gene. In nucleotides, the CDR3 is TGTGCCAGCAGTCCCGAGGGGGGGACAGGGGGAGGGAGCAATCAGCCCCAGCATTTT. Its protein is CASSPEGGTGGGSNQPQHF.

This clonotype was counted ten times or more. The chain is built from TRBV20-1 and TRBJ1-5; D is unresolved. V lost 3 bases to trimming and J lost 6 bases, with 21 bases between them. Germline CDR1 is DFQATT and CDR2 is SNEGSKA (reference sequence). This CDR3 region has 16 residues. In nucleotides, the CDR3 is TGCAGTGCTAGGGTGGGCAGAGGATATAGCGGTCAGCCCCAGCATTTT. Its protein product is CSARVGRGYSGQPQHF.

V usage is TRBV10-2 and J usage is TRBJ1-4; D is possibly TRBD1 (5 bases). This CDR3 comprises 14 residues. Germline V gene sequence: CDR1 WSHSY, CDR2 SAAADI. Trimming pared 5 bases from V and 5 bases from J, leaving 12 bases between. CDR3 coding DNA: TGCGCCAGCAGTTCCGGGACCTACAATGAAAAACTGTTTTTT. It translates to CASSSGTYNEKLFF.

V gene TRBV20-1 combines with J gene TRBJ2-3, with D possibly matching TRBD2 (5 bases). CDR1 and CDR2 (germline): DFQATT, SNEGSKA (reference sequence). The CDR3 loop spans 13 amino acids. The germline V and J ends were trimmed by 6 bases and 1 base, with 11 bases remaining between them. CDR3 loop: CSARGDRTDTQYF. Written as DNA, the CDR3 is TGCAGTGCCCGGGGAGACCGCACAGATACGCAGTATTTT.

The chain couples TRBV6-2 or TRBV6-3 to TRBJ2-2; 7 positions match TRBD1. The CDR3 runs to 14 residues. From germline, CDR1 is MNHEY and CDR2 SVGEGT. V was pared by 7 bases and J by 5 bases, with 7 bases of the junction left unmatched. The CDR3 region is CASKTGARTGELFF. Here the CDR3 DNA reads TGTGCCAGCAAAACAGGGGCCCGGACCGGGGAGCTGTTTTTT.

The table lists this clonotype with many counts. The genes are TRBV5-8 and TRBJ2-5; D gene uncertain. Per germline, CDR1 SGHTS and CDR2 YDEGEE. V was pared by 0 bases and J by 6 bases, with 3 bases between. CDR3 length: 11 amino acids. The CDR3 reads CASSLGQTQYF. CDR3 nucleotide sequence: TGTGCCAGCAGCTTGGGACAGACCCAGTACTTC.

The chain employs TRBV5-1 and TRBJ2-3, with D unclear. Germline loops: CDR1 SGHRS, CDR2 YFSETQ. Trimming left V 0 bases short and J 5 bases short, with 13 bases between. The length of the CDR3 is 15 residues. The CDR3 here is CASSLDEKSKDTQYF. CDR3 sequence (DNA): TGCGCCAGCAGCTTGGATGAGAAGTCGAAAGATACGCAGTATTTT. The full variable domain, with the rest looked up from reference TRBV5-1 and TRBJ2-3, is KAGVTQTPRYLIKTRGQQVTLSCSPISGHRSVSWYQQTPGQGLQFLFEYFSETQRNKGNFPGRFSGRQFSNSRSEMNVSTLELGDSALYLCASSLDEKSKDTQYFGPGTRLTVL.

In regard to this clonotype: The germline gene is not matched at one end of the junction; a read error may be the cause. The V gene is TRBV20-1, the J gene TRBJ2-7; D tentatively reads TRBD1 or TRBD2 (5 bases each). The CDR3 extends over 13 amino acids. Germline V CDR1 and CDR2: DFQATT, SNEGSKA (reference sequence). In DNA, the CDR3 is TGCAGTGCTAGAGGGGGGTTACGCTACGCGCAGTACTTC. Translation gives CSARGGLRYAQYF.

This clonotype came up a few times. J is TRBJ2-7 and V is TRBV2; 8 nucleotides match TRBD2. This CDR3 spans 12 amino acids. Germline V gene lookup returns CDR1 SNHLY and CDR2 FYNNEI. J lost 3 bases, V lost 10 bases, and 5 bases had no gene match. CDR3 bases: TGTGCCACCCAAGCGGGGGTCTACGAGCAGTACTTC. Its protein product is CATQAGVYEQYF. Supplemented by reference TRBV2 and TRBJ2-7, the full variable domain reads EPEVTQTPSHQVTQMGQEVILRCVPISNHLYFYWYRQILGQKVEFLVSFYNNEISEKSEIFDDQFSVERPDGSNFTLKIRSTKLEDSAMYFCATQAGVYEQYFGPGTRLTVT.

The chain combines TRBV28 with TRBJ1-2; D may be TRBD1 (5 bases). V lost 3 bases and J 3 bases, leaving 11 bases between the germline ends. This CDR3 contains 14 residues. The germline V gene has CDR1 MDHEN and CDR2 SYDVKM. DNA for the CDR3: TGTGCCAGCAGTTTGGGGACGCAACACTATGGCTACACCTTC. It yields the protein CASSLGTQHYGYTF.

This clonotype has ten or more counts. This chain links TRBV25-1 with TRBJ1-2; 7 bases match TRBD1. The CDR3 sequence is 11 residues long. Trimming cost V 10 bases and J 8 bases; bases outside gene matches: 7. Germline V gene lookup returns CDR1 MGHDK and CDR2 SYGVNS. The CDR3 is CATSTGKGYTF. CDR3 bases: TGTGCCACCTCGACAGGGAAAGGCTACACCTTC.

This clonotype was recorded many times. This sequence joins TRBV7-3 and TRBJ2-3; 8 nucleotides match TRBD2. Losses at the gene ends were 5 bases for V and 2 bases for J; bases not matched to a gene: 12. Germline loops: CDR1 SGHTA, CDR2 FQGTGA. This CDR3 is built from 17 residues. CDR3 DNA: TGTGCCAGCAGCCCCCGCGTAAGCGGGGGAACCACAGATACGCAGTATTTT. It codes for CASSPRVSGGTTDTQYF. The full variable domain, in which reference TRBV7-3 and TRBJ2-3 provide the parts outside the CDR3, is GAGVSQTPSNKVTEKGKYVELRCDPISGHTALYWYRQSLGQGPEFLIYFQGTGAADDSGLPNDRFFAVRPEGSVSTLKIQRTERGDSAVYLCASSPRVSGGTTDTQYFGPGTRLTVL.

This clonotype was seen only a few times. This chain connects TRBV20-1 to TRBJ2-6; D is undetermined. V lost 0 bases to trimming and J lost 2 bases, with 5 bases between them. Per germline, CDR1 DFQATT and CDR2 SNEGSKA (reference sequence). The CDR3 length is 14 residues. In DNA, the CDR3 is TGCAGTGCTAGAGAGTCCCCTGGGGCCAACGTCCTGACTTTC. This translates into CSARESPGANVLTF.

The chain combines TRBV10-3 with TRBJ2-7, with D perhaps TRBD2 (6 bases). Germline values: CDR1 ENHRY, CDR2 SYGVKD. The V gene lost 5 bases and the J gene lost 3 bases, with 17 bases spanning the gap. The length of the CDR3 is 15 residues. The CDR3 sequence: CAISPGVADYYEQYV. The CDR3 region has the DNA TGTGCCATCAGTCCGGGGGTAGCGGACTACTACGAGCAGTACGTC.

Of note for this clonotype: A single base separates this from a much larger clone, so it may be a read error. This chain joins TRBV28 and TRBJ2-7; 8 bases are shared with TRBD1. Per germline, CDR1 MDHEN and CDR2 SYDVKM. CDR3 size: 16 residues. V lost 4 bases to trimming and J lost 1 base; unmatched junction nucleotides: 9. CDR3 protein: CASSSHWDRISYEQYF. CDR3 DNA sequence: TGTGCCAGCAGTTCTCACTGGGACAGGATTTCCTACGAGCAGTACTTC.

As regards this clonotype: It may be a read error: a sequence one base away is much more abundant. Likely a read error: the CDR3 ends without its conserved phenylalanine or tryptophan. The chain has TRBV2 and TRBJ1-3; D is unresolved. Per the germline V gene, CDR1 is SNHLY and CDR2 is FYNNEI. Trimming removed 6 bases at V and 0 bases at J, with 6 bases between. CDR3 length: 13 amino acids. CDR3 region: CASRSTSGNTIYS. In nucleotides, the CDR3 is TGTGCCAGCAGGAGTACCTCTGGAAACACCATATATTCT.

This clonotype was detected many times. This may come from a read error, since a much larger clone is one base off. V and J are TRBV28 and TRBJ1-5; tentative D call: TRBD1 (6 bases). V lost 4 bases and J lost 3, with 7 bases in between. The CDR3 consists of 13 residues. Germline V gene sequence: CDR1 MDHEN, CDR2 SYDVKM. CDR3 bases: TGTGCCAGCAGTTCAGGGGTCAATCAGCCCCAGCATTTT. Translating gives CASSSGVNQPQHF. The full variable domain, rest sourced from reference TRBV28 and TRBJ1-5, is DVKVTQSSRYLVKRTGEKVFLECVQDMDHENMFWYRQDPGLGLRLIYFSYDVKMKEKGDIPEGYSVSREKKERFSLILESASTNQTSMYLCASSSGVNQPQHFGDGTRLSIL.

The CDR3 protein is CASSTRTGGGQETQYF. For the CDR3, the DNA is TGTGCCAGCAGCACCCGGACAGGGGGAGGCCAAGAGACCCAGTACTTC. The chain links TRBV9 to TRBJ2-5; 10 nucleotides line up with TRBD1. The CDR3 totals 16 residues. The V gene end was trimmed by 4 bases and the J gene end by 1 base; junction bases not matched to a gene: 7. Germline assignment: CDR1 SGDLS and CDR2 YYNGEE.

This rearrangement joins TRBV27 to TRBJ2-1; D is ambiguous. Germline V gene data show CDR1 as MNHEY and CDR2 as SMNVEV (reference sequence). The CDR3 is 15 residues long. V dropped 2 bases and J dropped 0 bases, with 8 bases sitting between them. The CDR3, as DNA: TGTGCCAGCAGTTTAATCCCACGCTCCTACAATGAGCAGTTCTTC. Its protein product is CASSLIPRSYNEQFF.

The chain is built from TRBV28 and TRBJ2-7; the D is unclear. There are 13 residues in the CDR3. Germline V gives CDR1 MDHEN, CDR2 SYDVKM. V was shortened by 4 bases and J by 0 bases, with 7 bases between the two germline ends. In nucleotides, the CDR3 is TGTGCCAGCAGTTCCGGGTTCTCCTACGAGCAGTACGTC. It yields the protein CASSSGFSYEQYV.

V usage is TRBV23-1 and J usage is TRBJ2-7; no clear D. TRBV23-1 is an ORF, and what it does is uncertain. Trimming cost V 4 bases and J 4 bases, with 26 bases left between them. CDR3 length equals 18 residues. CDR3 nucleotides: TGCGCCAGCAGTCCCCCTCCGTCGTCCAATCCATACCTATACGAGCAGTACGTC. Amino acid sequence: CASSPPPSSNPYLYEQYV.

The chain has TRBV6-6 and TRBJ2-7; possibly TRBD1 for D (5 bases). V lost 5 bases and J 5 bases, leaving 16 bases between the germline ends. The CDR3 runs 14 residues. The germline CDR1 and CDR2 sequences are MNHNY and SVGAGI (reference sequence). The DNA for the CDR3 is TGTGCCAGCAGTCTATTATTCTCAGGGAACGAGCAGTACGTC. Translated, it gives CASSLLFSGNEQYV.

This clonotype was found many times. The rearrangement uses TRBV7-2 and TRBJ2-6, with 10 bases matching TRBD1. Germline V CDR1 and CDR2: SGHTA, FQGNSA. Losses at the gene ends were 5 bases for V and 3 bases for J; bases not matched to a gene: 4. The CDR3 is 16 amino acids. The CDR3 spells CASSPTGGFGANVLTF. DNA for the CDR3: TGTGCCAGCAGCCCGACAGGGGGCTTTGGGGCCAACGTCCTGACTTTC.

This clonotype showed up many times. The CDR3 DNA reads TGTGCCAGCATCAGTCCAAACGAAGAGACCCAGTACTTC. Protein: CASISPNEETQYF. The chain carries TRBV6-1 and TRBJ2-5, with D uncertain. This CDR3 has 13 amino acids. Trimming cost V 7 bases and J 3 bases, with 12 bases left between them. CDR1 is MNHNS and CDR2 is SASEGT in the germline V gene.

This clonotype was picked up many times. This sequence joins TRBV7-2 and TRBJ1-1, with D unclear. The CDR3 is 14 residues long. Trimming left V 0 bases short and J 0 bases short, with 5 bases between. Per the germline V gene, CDR1 is SGHTA and CDR2 is FQGNSA. The CDR3 bases are TGTGCCAGCAGCTTAGCGGTTATGAACACTGAAGCTTTCTTT. Its protein product is CASSLAVMNTEAFF.

Ten or more counts support this clonotype. This rearrangement joins TRBV7-8 to TRBJ1-1, with D unclear. Trimming took off 4 bases at V and 11 bases at J, with 11 bases between the two ends. Germline values: CDR1 SGHVS, CDR2 FQNEAQ. The CDR3 length is 11 residues. CDR3 sequence (DNA): TGTGCCAGCAGCTCCGCGGGGAGGGCTTTCTTT. It is translated as CASSSAGRAFF.

This clonotype was counted many times. V usage is TRBV6-2 or TRBV6-3 and J usage is TRBJ2-1, with 12 bases lining up with TRBD1. With V trimmed by 4 bases and J by 7 bases, 8 bases remained unmatched. The CDR3 contains 16 residues. The V gene's germline CDR1 is MNHEY and CDR2 SVGEGT. The chain's CDR3 is CASSSGPGQGANEQFF. The CDR3 DNA reads as TGTGCCAGCAGTTCGGGGCCGGGACAGGGGGCGAATGAGCAGTTCTTC.

This chain's CDR3 is CSVARQANTGELFF. The CDR3 DNA reads as TGCAGCGTTGCCAGACAGGCGAACACCGGGGAGCTGTTTTTT. V gene TRBV29-1 combines with J gene TRBJ2-2; a possible D gene is TRBD1 (6 bases). V lost 4 bases and J lost 0, with 9 bases in between. The CDR3 consists of 14 residues. In germline, CDR1 is SQVTM, CDR2 ANQGSEA.

This clonotype was seen ten or more times. CDR3 in amino acids: CAIRRGLDTDTQYF. CDR3 coding DNA: TGTGCCATCAGGAGGGGACTCGACACAGATACGCAGTATTTT. This chain links TRBV10-3 with TRBJ2-3; D is possibly TRBD2 (6 bases). The germline V gene encodes CDR1 ENHRY and CDR2 SYGVKD. Trimming took 6 bases from V and 2 from J, leaving 12 bases between them. The CDR3 is 14 residues long.